A selection of T cell receptor beta chains follows, all from one sample in a study of T-cell reconstitution after alpha-beta-depleted transplantation in children. MiXCR, run by TCRdb on the PCR reads, gives a single entry per CDR3 protein. This table has some 200,000 distinct CDR3 sequences, approximately 8.4% appearing once. Sequences were derived from PBMCs, mostly from graft donor cells, sampled 360 days after TCRalphabeta/CD19-depleted stem cell transplant. Receptors were obtained from a male patient between 2 and 10 years old who had a stem cell transplant for acute myeloid leukemia, so the T cells may come from the graft donor. CDR3s include the opening cysteine and the closing phenylalanine or tryptophan. The D gene is left open where the match is weak. Some rows mark clone size as missing; the rest say once, few, many or name a class of expanded clone.

size	J	D	V	CDR3
few	TRBJ2-1	-	TRBV3-1	CASSQFGGLHSYNEQFF
few	TRBJ2-3	-	TRBV5-1	CASSLVARSVDTQYF
many	TRBJ2-5	TRBD2	TRBV7-2	CASSLGLAGGRMTQYF
-	TRBJ1-6	-	TRBV5-4	CASSLGALSSYNSPLHF
-	TRBJ1-1	TRBD1	TRBV5-1	CASSPFRTGANTEAFF
many	TRBJ2-3	-	TRBV6-1	CASSTSRFDTSTDTQYF
-	TRBJ2-4	TRBD1	TRBV15	CATSREWGRDRDSIQYF
many	TRBJ1-3	TRBD1	TRBV29-1	CSVEDRGGNTIYF
many	TRBJ2-7	-	TRBV20-1	CSARLARSYEQYF
few	TRBJ2-1	-	TRBV4-2	CASSPIYWAGYPNEQFF
many	TRBJ1-6	TRBD1	TRBV7-6	CASSLDTGQTPSYNSPLHF
many	TRBJ1-1	-	TRBV20-1	CSASPHKDTEAFF
many	TRBJ2-5	TRBD1	TRBV12-3/TRBV12-4	CASSSQGLETQYF
few	TRBJ2-7	-	TRBV4-1	CASSRGGQPGGYEQYF
-	TRBJ2-7	TRBD2	TRBV6-5	CASSYHRAGGREQYF
-	TRBJ1-2	-	TRBV27	CASSYWYGSGYTF
-	TRBJ2-2	TRBD2	TRBV7-3	CASSEGLAVNTGELFF
-	TRBJ2-7	-	TRBV7-2	CASSLDPQASYEQYF
-	TRBJ2-3	TRBD2	TRBV7-9	CASSSRGITDTQYF
-	TRBJ2-3	TRBD2	TRBV11-2	CASSFFVGLATDTQYF
-	TRBJ2-7	TRBD1	TRBV2	CASSNQGANYEQYF
many	TRBJ2-5	-	TRBV12-3/TRBV12-4	CASSVGGRETQYF
few	TRBJ2-7	TRBD1	TRBV27	CASSLSGQGTYEQYF
many	TRBJ1-4	-	TRBV25-1	CASSAPTEPFNEKLFF
few	TRBJ2-2	-	TRBV11-2	CASSLGGSGEATGELFF
many	TRBJ2-5	-	TRBV5-1	CASSSTGESETQYF
-	TRBJ2-7	-	TRBV20-1	CSADEQYF
-	TRBJ1-2	TRBD1	TRBV5-1	CASSNIRTGGANGYTF
-	TRBJ2-3	-	TRBV24-1	CATSDGPDTQYF